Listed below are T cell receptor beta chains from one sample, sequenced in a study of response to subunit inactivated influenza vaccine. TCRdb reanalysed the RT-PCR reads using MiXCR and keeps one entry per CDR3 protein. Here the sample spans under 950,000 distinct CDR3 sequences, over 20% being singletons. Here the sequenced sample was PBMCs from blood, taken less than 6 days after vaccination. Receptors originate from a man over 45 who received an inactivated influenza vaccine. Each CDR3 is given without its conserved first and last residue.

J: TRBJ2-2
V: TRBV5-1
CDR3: ASSPTSIGTGELF

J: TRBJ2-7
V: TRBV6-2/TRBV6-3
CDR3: ASRTRQGTYEQY

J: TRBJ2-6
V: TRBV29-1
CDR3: SVGGVSGANVLT

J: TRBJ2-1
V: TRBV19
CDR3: ASSRGARRQF

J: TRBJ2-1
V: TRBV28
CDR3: ASADRVNSNEQF

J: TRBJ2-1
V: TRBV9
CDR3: ASSVSGRYNEQF

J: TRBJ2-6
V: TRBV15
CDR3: ATKGPGANVLT

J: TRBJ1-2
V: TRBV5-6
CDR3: ASSPRAQTGYT

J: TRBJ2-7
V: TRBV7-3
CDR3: ASSSDRGAEQY

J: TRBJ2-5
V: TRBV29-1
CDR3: SAGTPPRQETQY

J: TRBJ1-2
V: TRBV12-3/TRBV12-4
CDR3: ASSLRDRLRGYT

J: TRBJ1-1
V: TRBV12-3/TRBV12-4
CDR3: ASSFGTQTGN

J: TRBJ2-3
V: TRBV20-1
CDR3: SPDLGTLLAGGPDTQY

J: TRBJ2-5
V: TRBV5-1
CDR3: ASSLTWASGVETQY

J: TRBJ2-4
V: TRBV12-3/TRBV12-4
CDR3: ASTLQQLQKNIQY

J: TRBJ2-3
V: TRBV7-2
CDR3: ASSLVDFSTDTQY

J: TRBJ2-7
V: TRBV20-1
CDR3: SARDGTSGRVTYEQY

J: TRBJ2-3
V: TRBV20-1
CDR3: SAQSGTTLTDTQY

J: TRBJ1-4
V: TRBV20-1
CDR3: SAAQSNEKLF

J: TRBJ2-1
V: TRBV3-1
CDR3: ASSQDRDLSEQF

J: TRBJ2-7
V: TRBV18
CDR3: ASSPGTGSYYEQY

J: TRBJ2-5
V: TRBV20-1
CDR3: SAREAGGPKETQY

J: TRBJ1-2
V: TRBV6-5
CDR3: ASSYDQGSILDGYT

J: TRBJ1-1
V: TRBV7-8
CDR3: ASSLDSVF

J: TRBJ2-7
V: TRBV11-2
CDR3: ASSQIRDSSYEQY

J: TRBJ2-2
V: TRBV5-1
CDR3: ASSLGWSTNTGELF

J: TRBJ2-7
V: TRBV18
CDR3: ASSPVLGEQY

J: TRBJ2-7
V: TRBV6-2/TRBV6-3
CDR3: ASSYRGQLYEQY

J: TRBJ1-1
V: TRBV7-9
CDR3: ASRGQSGTEAF

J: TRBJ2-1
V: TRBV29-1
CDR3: SVEEGFTYNEQF

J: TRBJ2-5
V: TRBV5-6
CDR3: ASSLVSGVETQY

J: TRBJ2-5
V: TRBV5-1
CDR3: ASSRADLQETQY

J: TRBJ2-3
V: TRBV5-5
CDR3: ASSRTSLSTDTQY

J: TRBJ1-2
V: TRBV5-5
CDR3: ASRPGTVYGYT

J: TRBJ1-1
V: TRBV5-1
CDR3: ASSFGRGVNTEAF

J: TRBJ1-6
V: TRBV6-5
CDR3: ASSSTDRGNSPLH